This T cell receptor (beta chain) was observed in a study of response to subunit inactivated influenza vaccine. Findings and limits, study-wide: Authors suggested that a seasonal influenza vaccination recruits few new T cells each time.

This clonotype was seen a handful of times. The antigen remains undetermined. TCRdb independently ran MiXCR on the RT-PCR reads; one entry per CDR3 protein. The sample has hundreds of thousands of distinct CDR3 sequences, about 10% seen once; the top ten hold roughly 10%. V was pared by 5 bases and J by 4 bases, with 3 bases of the junction left unmatched. The CDR3 spans 13 residues. CDR1 and CDR2 (germline): DFQATT, SNEGSKA (reference sequence). The source material was PBMCs from blood, sampled on the day of vaccination. This sequence originates from a man aged 45-60 years who received an inactivated influenza vaccine. The chain carries TRBV20-1 and TRBJ1-2; TRBD1 aligns across 11 bases. DNA for the CDR3: TGCAGTGCTTCCGGGACAGGGGGCTATGGCTACACCTTC. Its protein is CSASGTGGYGYTF.